This TCR beta chain was recorded in a study of T cell responses to AZD1222 COVID-19 vaccine. Overall study results and limits: Spike-wide vaccine-associated CD4 TCRs dominated at 160-218 and 743-854. Donors were chiefly white British, with a greater number of females, and clonal diversity was perhaps underestimated. The repertoires were collected only after the peak T cell response.

TCRdb's copy holds only in-frame clones and misses some; the assay was immunoSEQ multiplex PCR. The repertoire has 150,000 to 200,000 clones, 88% of them found once; the top ten carry approximately 26%. Germline trimming cut 3 bases from V and 4 bases from J; bases unmatched to any gene: 13. This CDR3 contains 17 residues. Germline assignment: CDR1 KGHSH and CDR2 LQKENI. A note on this clone: Antigen: not known.

This chain uses TRBV18 with TRBJ1-1, with 8 bases lining up with TRBD1. The sample was peripheral blood, taken 28 days after the second AZD1222 dose. The clonotype comes from an adult who received the AZD1222 COVID-19 vaccine. The CDR3: CASSPGQGGTLSTEAFF. The CDR3, as DNA: TGTGCCAGCTCACCTGGACAGGGCGGGACCTTGAGCACTGAAGCTTTCTTT.